The present T cell receptor beta chain was sequenced within a study of shared clonotypes between healthy human individuals. With respect to this clone: Its specificity is not known.

The CDR3 sequence is 17 residues long. Trimming pared 4 bases from V and 4 bases from J, leaving 22 bases between. Germline assignment: CDR1 LNHDA and CDR2 SQIVND (reference sequence). General study findings and limits: It was expected that sequencing depth would affect clonotype sharing among donors. Enrolling few donors narrowed the genetic and exposure-history diversity that was represented.

TCRdb's table, derived via immunoSEQ multiplex PCR, lists solely in-frame clones and lacks some. The top ten hold under 0.6% of the sample, which has more than 1 million clones, around 78% seen once. Sequenced input: memory CD4+ T cells from PBMCs. Specified subset: CD45RA-negative fraction. The V and J genes are TRBV19 and TRBJ1-2; D possibly corresponds to TRBD1 (5 bases). This TCR was sampled from a man aged 18 to 30 in good health. Some clones in this sample may be carry-over from other donors' samples. This chain's CDR3 is CASSNLGRAGTPYGYTF. Written as DNA, the CDR3 is TGTGCCAGTAGTAACCTGGGTAGGGCCGGGACGCCCTATGGCTACACCTTC.